This TCR beta chain was profiled in a study of beta chain features in type 1 diabetes. Study-wide background: Sorted cells, roughly 100,000,000 in number, were examined across all samples. Study conclusions and caveats: The naive, central memory and Treg TCRB repertoires showed an apparent similarity that was greater among patients than among healthy donors. Although PCR might favor shorter templates, it would do so equally in patients and controls.

Of the isolated RNA, all was reverse transcribed, and so the sequenced material was expressed TCRB transcripts. The method was immunoSEQ multiplex PCR; TCRdb's version includes in-frame clones alone and lacks a portion of them. The sample lists 200,000 to 250,000 clones, roughly a tenth occurring once. Sorted populations all exceeded 98% purity. Per germline, CDR1 KGHSH and CDR2 LQKENI. The CDR3 covers 15 residues. The germline V and J ends were trimmed by 0 bases and 0 bases, with 6 bases remaining between them. A word on this clone: The antigen remains unidentified.

The sequence was collected from a man younger than 35 in good health. The J gene is TRBJ2-1, the V gene TRBV18; unclear D gene. Sequences were obtained from central memory CD4+ T cells from blood. CDR3 amino acids: CASSPPGSSYNEQFF. CDR3 DNA sequence: TGTGCCAGCTCACCACCGGGTAGCTCCTACAATGAGCAGTTCTTC. The whole variable domain, remainder taken from reference TRBV18 and TRBJ2-1, is NAGVMQNPRHLVRRRGQEARLRCSPMKGHSHVYWYRQLPEEGLKFMVYLQKENIIDESGMPKERFSAEFPKEGPSILRIQQVVRGDSAAYFCASSPPGSSYNEQFFGPGTRLTVL.